This T cell receptor (beta chain) stems from a study of control samples from healthy donors and cancer patients (dated by TCRdb to the early 2020s). V lost 4 bases and J lost 2 bases, and the count of bases not matched to a germline gene is 7. Including cysteine and phenylalanine, the CDR3 has 16 amino acids. Only the CDR3 portion is preserved as DNA: 48 bases, with reading frame beginning at the first base. The germline V gene specifies SGDLS as CDR1 and YYNGEE as CDR2. Library preparation used the immunoSEQ multiplex PCR assay. Held by TCRdb, this immuneACCESS table contains in-frame sequences only and omits some clones. Under half of the omission traces to an unresolved V gene where checked; the cause of the rest is unknown. For this sample the table gives about 54,000 clones, of which around 97% were detected only once. Under 2% of the sample goes to the ten largest clones. As to this clone: The antigen it recognizes is unknown. Base qualities are not provided; no much larger clone lies one nucleotide away.

The sequence derives from a woman aged 25 to 39 in good health. This chain joins TRBV9 to TRBJ2-7; TRBD1 agrees with 12 junctional bases. The source material was blood. The base sequence is TGTGCCAGCAGCCCCCCGGGACAGGGGGCGGCCTACGAGCAGTACTTC. The encoded protein is CASSPPGQGAAYEQYF.